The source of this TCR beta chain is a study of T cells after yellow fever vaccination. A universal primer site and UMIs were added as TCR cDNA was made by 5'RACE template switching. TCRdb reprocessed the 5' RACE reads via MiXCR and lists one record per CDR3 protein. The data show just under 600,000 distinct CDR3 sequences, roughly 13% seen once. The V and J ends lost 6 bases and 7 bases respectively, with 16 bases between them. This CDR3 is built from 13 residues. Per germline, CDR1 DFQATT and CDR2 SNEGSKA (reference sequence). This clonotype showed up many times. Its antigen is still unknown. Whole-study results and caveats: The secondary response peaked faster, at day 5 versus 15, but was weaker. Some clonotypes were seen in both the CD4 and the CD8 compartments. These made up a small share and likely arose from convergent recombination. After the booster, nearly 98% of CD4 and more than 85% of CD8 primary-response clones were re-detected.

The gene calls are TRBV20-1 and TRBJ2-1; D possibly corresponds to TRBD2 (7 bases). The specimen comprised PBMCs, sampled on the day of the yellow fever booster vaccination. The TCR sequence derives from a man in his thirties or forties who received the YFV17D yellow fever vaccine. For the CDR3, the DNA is TGCAGTGCCCAAAGGGGGAGGGTAAATGAGCAGTTCTTC. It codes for CSAQRGRVNEQFF.